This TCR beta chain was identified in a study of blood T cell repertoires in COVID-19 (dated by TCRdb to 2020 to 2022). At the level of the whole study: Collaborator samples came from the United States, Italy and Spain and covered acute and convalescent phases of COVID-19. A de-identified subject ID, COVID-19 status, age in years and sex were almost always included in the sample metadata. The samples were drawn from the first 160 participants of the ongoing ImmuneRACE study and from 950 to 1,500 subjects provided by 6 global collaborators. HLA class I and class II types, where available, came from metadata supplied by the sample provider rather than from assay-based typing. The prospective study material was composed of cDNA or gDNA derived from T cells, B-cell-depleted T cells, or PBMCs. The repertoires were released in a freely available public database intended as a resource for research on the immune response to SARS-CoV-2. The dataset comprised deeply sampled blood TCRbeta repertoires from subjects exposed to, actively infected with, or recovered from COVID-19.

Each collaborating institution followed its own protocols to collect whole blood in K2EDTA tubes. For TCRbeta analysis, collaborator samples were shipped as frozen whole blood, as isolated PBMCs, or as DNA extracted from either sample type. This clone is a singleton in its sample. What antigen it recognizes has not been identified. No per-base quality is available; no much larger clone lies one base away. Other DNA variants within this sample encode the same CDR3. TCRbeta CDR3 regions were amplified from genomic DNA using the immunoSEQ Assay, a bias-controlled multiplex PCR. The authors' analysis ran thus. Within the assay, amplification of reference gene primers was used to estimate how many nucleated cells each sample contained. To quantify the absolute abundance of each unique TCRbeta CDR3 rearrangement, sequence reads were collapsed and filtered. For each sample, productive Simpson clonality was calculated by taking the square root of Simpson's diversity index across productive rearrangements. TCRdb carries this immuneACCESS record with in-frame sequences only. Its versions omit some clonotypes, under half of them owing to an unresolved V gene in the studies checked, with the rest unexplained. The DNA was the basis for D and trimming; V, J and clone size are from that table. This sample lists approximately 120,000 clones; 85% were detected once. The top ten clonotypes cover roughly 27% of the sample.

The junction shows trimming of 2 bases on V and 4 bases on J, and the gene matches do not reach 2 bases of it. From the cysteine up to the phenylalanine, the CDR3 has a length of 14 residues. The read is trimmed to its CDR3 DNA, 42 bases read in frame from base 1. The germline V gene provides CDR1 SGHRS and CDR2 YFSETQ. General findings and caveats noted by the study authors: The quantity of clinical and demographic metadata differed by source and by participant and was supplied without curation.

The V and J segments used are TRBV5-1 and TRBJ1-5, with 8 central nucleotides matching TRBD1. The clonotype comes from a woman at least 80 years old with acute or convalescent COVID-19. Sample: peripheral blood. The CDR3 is CASSLQGGNQPQHF. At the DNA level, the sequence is TGCGCCAGCAGCTTACAGGGGGGAAATCAGCCCCAGCATTTT.